This entry lists 8 T cell receptor beta chains sequenced from one sample in a study of blood T cell repertoires in COVID-19. Generated by immunoSEQ multiplex PCR, the TCRdb table keeps only in-frame clones and is missing some. The sample lists tens of thousands of clones; approximately 85% were seen once. Sequenced material: peripheral blood. The receptors shown here come from a human donor in a cohort sampled during active COVID-19.

The V call is TRBV11-2, the J call TRBJ1-1; D perhaps matches TRBD1 (5 bases). Trimming pared 0 bases from V and 5 bases from J, leaving 7 bases between. From germline, CDR1 is SGHAT and CDR2 FQNNGV. This CDR3 contains 13 residues. The CDR3 DNA follows: TGTGCCAGCAGCTTAGAGGGGGGGACTGAAGCTTTCTTT. Protein: CASSLEGGTEAFF.

The chain combines TRBV7-2 with TRBJ2-2; the D gene is possibly TRBD1 (6 bases). The V and J ends lost 5 bases and 1 base respectively, with 14 bases between them. Germline lookup yields CDR1 SGHTA and CDR2 FQGNSA. The CDR3 consists of 16 residues. CDR3 in DNA: TGTGCCAGCAGCCCCGAGGGGGTTCGGAACACCGGGGAGCTGTTTTTT. Protein product: CASSPEGVRNTGELFF.

This chain uses TRBV12-5 with TRBJ2-7; possible D gene TRBD1, 6 bases. Looked up from germline, CDR1 is LGHNT and CDR2 is FRNRAP. CDR3 length: 14 residues. Trimming cost V 2 bases and J 7 bases, with 15 bases left between them. CDR3 nucleotides: TGTGCTAGTGGTTTGACACGGGACACTTCTGAGCAGTACTTC. This gives the protein CASGLTRDTSEQYF.

The J gene is TRBJ1-6, the V gene TRBV3-1 (or the pseudogene TRBV3-2); D gene uncertain. Trimming cost V 1 base and J 9 bases, with 16 bases left between them. Germline V CDR1 and CDR2: LGHDT, YNNKEL (reference sequence). This CDR3 is 16 amino acids long. The CDR3 here is CASSQALGSLGSPLHF. The CDR3 region has the DNA TGTGCCAGCAGCCAAGCCCTCGGGTCTCTGGGTTCACCCCTCCACTTT.

This rearrangement joins TRBV7-2 to TRBJ2-1; D remains unclear. The CDR3 is made up of 12 amino acids. Trimming removed 2 bases from V and 7 bases from J, with 6 bases in between. Germline-derived CDR1 and CDR2 are SGHTA and FQGNSA. CDR3 sequence reads: CASSLSANEQFF. CDR3 DNA: TGTGCCAGCAGCTTAAGCGCGAATGAGCAGTTCTTC.

The chain recombines TRBV13 with TRBJ2-3, with 10 bases lining up with TRBD2. CDR3 length: 17 amino acids. The germline gives CDR1 PRHDT, CDR2 FYEKMQ (reference sequence). Trimming at V came to 5 bases and at J to 2 bases, leaving 10 bases not matched to a gene. The CDR3 nucleotides read TGTGCCAGCAGCCCAACTAGCGGGGAACTTTCCACAGATACGCAGTATTTT. Amino acid sequence: CASSPTSGELSTDTQYF.

CDR3 nucleotides: TGTGCCAGTAGTATTAGCGGGAGGGTTGACACCGGGGAGCTGTTTTTT. It translates to CASSISGRVDTGELFF. V and J are TRBV19 and TRBJ2-2; 11 nucleotides align to TRBD2. CDR1 LNHDA and CDR2 SQIVND come from the germline V gene (reference sequence). After removal of 3 bases from V and 3 bases from J, the junction contained 3 bases not matched to a gene. The CDR3 spans 16 residues. Variable domain in full (rest from reference TRBV19 and TRBJ2-2): DGGITQSPKYLFRKEGQNVTLSCEQNLNHDAMYWYRQDPGQGLRLIYYSQIVNDFQKGDIAEGYSVSREKKESFPLTVTSAQKNPTAFYLCASSISGRVDTGELFFGEGSRLTVL.

The rearrangement links TRBV7-3 to TRBJ2-2, with D possibly being TRBD2 (5 bases). Germline V CDR1 and CDR2: SGHTA, FQGTGA. V was shortened by 5 bases and J by 7 bases, with 8 bases between the two germline ends. This CDR3 region has 12 residues. This chain's CDR3 is CASSHGIGELFF. Here the CDR3 DNA reads TGTGCCAGCAGCCACGGGATCGGGGAGCTGTTTTTT.